This entry features one TCR beta chain sequence. This clone was counted a few times. Its recognized antigen is unknown. No base-level quality is on record; no much larger clone is a single base apart. TCRbeta CDR3 regions were amplified from genomic DNA using the immunoSEQ Assay, a bias-controlled multiplex PCR. In the original analysis: Nucleated cell counts per sample were estimated from amplification of reference gene primers within the assay. To quantify the absolute abundance of each unique TCRbeta CDR3 rearrangement, sequence reads were collapsed and filtered. For each sample, productive Simpson clonality was calculated by taking the square root of Simpson's diversity index across productive rearrangements. The table was pulled from immuneACCESS by TCRdb, which kept in-frame rearrangements only. Such tables lose some clones; where checked, under half of the loss comes from unresolved V genes, and the rest has no known cause. The V and J calls and clone size come from that table; D and trimming were worked out from the DNA. The sample contains roughly 100,000 clones, around 87% of them found a single time. The ten largest clones capture 4% to 5.5% of the sample.

This record comes from a study of blood T cell repertoires in COVID-19 (dated by TCRdb to about 2020). General notes on the study: Samples from collaborators originated in the United States, Italy and Spain and spanned both the acute and convalescent phases of COVID-19. Subjects who had been exposed to COVID-19, were actively infected with it, or had recovered from it provided the deeply sampled blood TCRbeta repertoires that made up the dataset. The sample metadata nearly always contained a de-identified subject ID, COVID-19 status, age in years and sex. HLA class I and class II types, where available, came from metadata supplied by the sample provider rather than from assay-based typing. The repertoires were released in a freely available public database meant as a resource for research on the immune response to SARS-CoV-2. The prospective study material was composed of cDNA or gDNA derived from T cells, B-cell-depleted T cells, or PBMCs. The samples were drawn from the first 160 participants of the ongoing ImmuneRACE study and from 1,200 or so subjects provided by 6 global collaborators.

The paper as a whole reports these results and caveats: The amount of clinical and demographic metadata varied by source and participant and was provided uncurated.

Looking up the germline V gene yields CDR1 MDHEN and CDR2 SYDVKM. The CDR3 goes from the cysteine to the phenylalanine over 16 residues. Here the CDR3 DNA is all that survives: 48 bases in frame from base 1. The V and J ends are trimmed by 6 bases and 1 base, leaving 19 bases between them. In Seattle, one collaborating source enrolled patients while the infection was active and tracked those patients longitudinally over the course of disease. Collaborating institutions collected whole blood in K2EDTA tubes following their own protocols. Collaborator samples were shipped for TCRbeta analysis as frozen whole blood, isolated PBMCs, or DNA extracted from either sample type.

Sequencing input: peripheral blood. The V and J genes are TRBV28 and TRBJ2-7, with TRBD2 tentatively as D gene (5 bases match). The sequence was collected from a woman in her forties or fifties with COVID-19, enrolled during active disease. The CDR3 protein sequence reads: CASSLGPGEPSYEQYF. The bases read TGTGCCAGCAGCCTTGGGCCCGGGGAGCCATCCTACGAGCAGTACTTC.